This TCR beta chain was identified in a study of T cell repertoires in cytomegalovirus infection. Background on the study: Public signatures in TCR beta pointed to CMV infection and matching HLA type. Whole-study findings and limits: Ex vivo, HLA-C-restricted CMV-specific TCR beta clonotypes prevailed over the rest of the response. Summed frequency of public TCR beta families distinguished CMV carriers with the relevant HLA.

This clonotype has ten or more counts. Its antigen is not known. Germline CDR1 SGHTA, CDR2 FQGNSA. There are 16 residues in the CDR3. Between the trimmed V and J ends, which lost 4 bases and 10 bases, there was a span of 23 bases. TCRdb reprocessed the reads via MiXCR and lists one record per CDR3 protein. Among about 200,000 distinct CDR3 sequences listed, 8% to 10% were seen once. The specimen sequenced was PBMCs. The source is a human donor in good health (CMV status not recorded). Some clones in this sample may be carry-over from other donors' samples. The chain combines TRBV7-2 with TRBJ2-1; possible D gene TRBD2, 5 bases. The CDR3 DNA reads TGTGCCAGCAGCTCCGGACTCAATTACGGAGTTGGGGAGCAGTTCTTC. Translated, it gives CASSSGLNYGVGEQFF.